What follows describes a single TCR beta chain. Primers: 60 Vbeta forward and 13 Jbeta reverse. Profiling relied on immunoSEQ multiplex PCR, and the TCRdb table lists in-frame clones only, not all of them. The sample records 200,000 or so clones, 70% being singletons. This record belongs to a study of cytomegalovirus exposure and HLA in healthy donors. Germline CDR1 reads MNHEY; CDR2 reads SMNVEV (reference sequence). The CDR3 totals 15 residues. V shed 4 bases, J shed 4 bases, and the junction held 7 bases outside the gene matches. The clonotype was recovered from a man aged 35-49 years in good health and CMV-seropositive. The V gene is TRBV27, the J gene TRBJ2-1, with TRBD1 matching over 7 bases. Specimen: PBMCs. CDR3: CASSSTGNLYNEQFF. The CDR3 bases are TGTGCCAGCAGTTCGACAGGGAACCTATACAATGAGCAGTTCTTC.